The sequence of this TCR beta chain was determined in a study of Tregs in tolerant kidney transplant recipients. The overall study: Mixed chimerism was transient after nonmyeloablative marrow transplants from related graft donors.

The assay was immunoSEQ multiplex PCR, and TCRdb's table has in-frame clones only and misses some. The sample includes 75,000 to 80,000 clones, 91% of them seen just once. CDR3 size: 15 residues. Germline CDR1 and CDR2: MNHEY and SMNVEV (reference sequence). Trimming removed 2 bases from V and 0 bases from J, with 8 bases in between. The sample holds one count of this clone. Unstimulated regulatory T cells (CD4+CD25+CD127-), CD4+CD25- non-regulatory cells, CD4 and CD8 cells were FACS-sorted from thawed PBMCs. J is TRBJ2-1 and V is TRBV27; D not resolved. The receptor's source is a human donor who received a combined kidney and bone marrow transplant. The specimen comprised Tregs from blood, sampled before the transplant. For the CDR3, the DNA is TGTGCCAGCAGTTTAGGCTACAGCTCCTACAATGAGCAGTTCTTC. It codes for CASSLGYSSYNEQFF.